This is a list of T cell receptor beta chains from one sample in a study of human T cells and chemical hapten exposure. Each CDR3 protein is one row after TCRdb ran MiXCR on the RACE reads. The sample yields roughly 50,000 distinct CDR3 sequences, approximately 10% seen once. The sequencing here drew on whole blood, taken in connection with sensitization to the hapten diphenylcyclopropenone (DPC). All receptors come from a woman between 40 and 55 years old with alopecia areata. Some clones in this sample may be carry-over from other donors' samples. Each CDR3 is given with its conserved first and last residue.

>TRBJ2-2|13|TRBV13
CASSLEGTGELFF
>TRBJ1-1|13|TRBV7-3
CASGGLGNTEAFF
>TRBJ2-3|15|TRBV20-1
CSAWDGQESTDTQYF
>TRBJ2-7|13|TRBV6-5
CASRSGSFYEQYF
>TRBJ1-6|15|TRBV6-5
CASSTGQGQNSPLHF
>TRBJ2-1|16|TRBV28
CASTIPSSGSWDEQFF
>TRBJ1-2|11|TRBV30
CAWSQGYGYTF
>TRBJ2-3|14|TRBV5-1
CASSFGGWADTQYF
>TRBJ2-2|13|TRBV12-3/TRBV12-4
CASSLGLVRELFF
>TRBJ2-7|15|TRBV20-1
CSARGRTRGLNEQYF
>TRBJ1-2|15|TRBV7-8
CASSLAQTRGYGYTF
>TRBJ1-5|14|TRBV28
CASRITDSNQPQHF
>TRBJ2-5|10|TRBV28
CASKSETQYF
>TRBJ1-5|15|TRBV20-1
CSARDEKGGNQPQHF
>TRBJ2-1|14|TRBV7-3
CASSPPQGRNEQFF
>TRBJ1-2|14|TRBV7-2
CASSPQPGERGYTF
>TRBJ2-2|17|TRBV15
CATSLILAGGNTGELFF
>TRBJ1-6|15|TRBV18
CASSEQDRLNSPLHF
>TRBJ2-3|15|TRBV25-1
CASSAPSLGADTQYF
>TRBJ2-2|13|TRBV5-1
CASTLGSTGELFF
>TRBJ2-7|16|TRBV7-4
CASSCQRTGGRYEQYF
>TRBJ2-5|13|TRBV28
CASSGEGQETQYF